The 18 T cell receptor beta chains reported below all come from one sample, sequenced in a study of CD4+ T cells in melanoma. Repertoires were generated with immunoSEQ multiplex PCR, while TCRdb's copy carries only in-frame clones and drops some. Of approximately 6,200 clones in the sample, 68% were seen once. Sequenced: cells from a culture (not recorded whether cultured in vitro). The source is a human donor with melanoma.

The chain is built from TRBV3-1 (or the pseudogene TRBV3-2) and TRBJ2-1; no clear D gene. The V gene's germline CDR1 is LGHDT and CDR2 YNNKEL (reference sequence). Trimming shortened V by 4 bases and J by 9 bases, and 7 bases separated the two germline ends. The CDR3 runs 11 residues. Written as DNA, the CDR3 is TGTGCCAGCAGCCGGACGAGTGAGCAGTTCTTC. Translated, it gives CASSRTSEQFF.

The rearrangement joins TRBV7-9 to TRBJ2-7, with 11 bases that match TRBD1. V shed 5 bases and J 2 bases; nucleotides not matched to a gene: 5. The CDR3 sequence is 15 residues long. Germline V lookup: CDR1 SEHNR, CDR2 FQNEAQ (reference sequence). Here the CDR3 reads CASSPRDRGTYEQYF. DNA of the CDR3: TGTGCCAGCAGCCCAAGGGACAGGGGGACCTACGAGCAGTACTTC.

CDR3 DNA sequence: TGCGCCAGCAGCCCCACCTGGGGGACAGGGTTCTACAATGAGCAGTTCTTC. Its translation is CASSPTWGTGFYNEQFF. V is TRBV5-1 and J is TRBJ2-1, with 9 bases aligning to TRBD1. Germline V gene sequence: CDR1 SGHRS, CDR2 YFSETQ. The CDR3 extends over 17 amino acids. V lost 4 bases and J lost 3; bases outside the gene matches: 11. Filled out from reference TRBV5-1 and TRBJ2-1, the complete variable domain reads KAGVTQTPRYLIKTRGQQVTLSCSPISGHRSVSWYQQTPGQGLQFLFEYFSETQRNKGNFPGRFSGRQFSNSRSEMNVSTLELGDSALYLCASSPTWGTGFYNEQFFGPGTRLTVL.

This rearrangement joins TRBV15 to TRBJ1-3, with D possibly matching TRBD1 (6 bases). Germline V gene data show CDR1 as LNHNV and CDR2 as YYDKDF (reference sequence). This CDR3 region has 16 residues. With 3 bases removed from V and 3 bases from J, the gap between germline ends came to 15 bases. The CDR3 sequence: CATSRAPGVRGNTIYF. The CDR3 coding sequence is TGTGCCACCAGCAGGGCCCCAGGGGTTCGTGGAAACACCATATATTTT.

V usage is TRBV9 and J usage is TRBJ1-2; no clear D gene. This CDR3 has 11 residues. The germline gives CDR1 SGDLS, CDR2 YYNGEE. V was cut by 6 bases and J by 7 bases, with 10 bases left in between. The CDR3 sequence: CASTRVGGYTF. The CDR3 region has the DNA TGTGCCAGCACCCGCGTGGGTGGCTACACCTTC.

The gene calls are TRBV4-2 and TRBJ1-1, with a weak D call TRBD1 (6 bases). Germline V lookup: CDR1 LGHNA, CDR2 YNFKEQ. The CDR3 length is 15 residues. V was shortened by 3 bases and J by 7 bases, with 18 bases between the two germline ends. CDR3 DNA: TGTGCCAGCAGCCAGCCCTACGGACAGCGAAATGAAGCTTTCTTT. This encodes CASSQPYGQRNEAFF.

CDR3 sequence: CASSYYTGELFF. CDR3 coding DNA: TGTGCCAGCAGTTACTACACCGGGGAGCTGTTTTTT. The V and J genes are TRBV6-5 and TRBJ2-2; unclear D gene. This CDR3 contains 12 residues. From germline, CDR1 is MNHEY and CDR2 SVGAGI. V lost 1 base, J lost 3 bases, and 0 bases lay in between.

The chain employs TRBV18 and TRBJ2-7; D may be TRBD2 (6 bases). Trimming removed 2 bases at V and 5 bases at J, with 7 bases between. CDR3 length equals 12 residues. Germline assignment: CDR1 KGHSH and CDR2 LQKENI. CDR3 coding DNA: TGTGCCAGCTCACCAGGAGGGGACGAGCAGTACTTC. Translating it yields CASSPGGDEQYF.

The chain employs TRBV2 and TRBJ1-1; 8 bases fit TRBD1. Germline V gives CDR1 SNHLY, CDR2 FYNNEI. Trimming removed 2 bases from V and 4 bases from J; junction bases left unmatched: 6. CDR3 length: 15 residues. This chain's CDR3 is CASSENPGGFTEAFF. As DNA, the CDR3 is TGTGCCAGCAGTGAAAACCCAGGGGGCTTCACTGAAGCTTTCTTT. Full variable domain (missing parts from reference TRBV2 and TRBJ1-1): EPEVTQTPSHQVTQMGQEVILRCVPISNHLYFYWYRQILGQKVEFLVSFYNNEISEKSEIFDDQFSVERPDGSNFTLKIRSTKLEDSAMYFCASSENPGGFTEAFFGQGTRLTVV.

This clone appeared a few times. The chain combines TRBV2 with TRBJ2-5, with D perhaps given as TRBD1 or TRBD2 (6 bases each). V lost 6 bases and J lost 2, with 13 bases in between. Germline assignment: CDR1 SNHLY and CDR2 FYNNEI. This CDR3 comprises 14 residues. The CDR3 is CASSAKGGQETQYF. For the CDR3, the DNA is TGTGCCAGCAGCGCTAAGGGGGGACAAGAGACCCAGTACTTC.

The CDR3 loop is CATKDQTGTGELFF. CDR3 nucleotides: TGTGCCACCAAGGACCAGACGGGTACCGGGGAGCTGTTTTTT. V gene TRBV24-1 combines with J gene TRBJ2-2; no clear D gene. The V gene lost 8 bases and the J gene lost 5 bases, with 14 bases spanning the gap. Germline V lookup: CDR1 KGHDR, CDR2 SFDVKD. The CDR3 loop spans 14 amino acids.

This chain uses TRBV10-1 with TRBJ2-7, with 9 bases identical to TRBD1. The CDR3 contains 15 residues. From germline, CDR1 is WNHNN and CDR2 SYGVQD (reference sequence). V gave up 0 bases and J gave up 3 bases; unmatched junction bases: 3. This CDR3 is CASSESEGQGYEQYF. CDR3 DNA: TGCGCCAGCAGTGAGTCGGAGGGACAGGGCTACGAGCAGTACTTC.

In its sample, this clone was seen a few times. The rearrangement links TRBV6-5 to TRBJ2-1; TRBD1 is a possible D gene (5 bases). Germline V gene lookup returns CDR1 MNHEY and CDR2 SVGAGI. The CDR3 consists of 13 residues. V lost 2 bases to trimming and J lost 8 bases, with 10 bases between them. The CDR3 region has the DNA TGTGCCAGCAGTTACCGACAGTCCTATGAGCAGTTCTTC. This sequence encodes CASSYRQSYEQFF.

The chain combines TRBV7-9 with TRBJ2-7, with no clear D. V dropped 2 bases and J dropped 1 base, with 9 bases sitting between them. Germline V gives CDR1 SEHNR, CDR2 FQNEAQ (reference sequence). CDR3 length equals 14 residues. The CDR3 spells CASSLIGPSYEQYF. The CDR3 nucleotides are TGTGCCAGCAGCTTAATAGGGCCATCCTACGAGCAGTACTTC.

In this sample, this clone turned up once. The chain carries TRBV15 and TRBJ2-1, with 7 bases aligning to TRBD2. Germline assignment: CDR1 LNHNV and CDR2 YYDKDF (reference sequence). V lost 1 base, J lost 6 bases, and 9 bases stayed unmatched. This CDR3 is 16 amino acids long. The CDR3 region is CATSRGEGPNTNEQFF. Written as DNA, the CDR3 is TGTGCCACCAGCAGAGGGGAGGGGCCCAACACCAATGAGCAGTTCTTC.

This clone has only a few counts. The rearrangement links TRBV5-4 to TRBJ2-2, with D unclear. Germline values: CDR1 SGHNT, CDR2 YYREEE (reference sequence). Trimming took off 0 bases at V and 6 bases at J, with 3 bases between the two ends. The CDR3 is 12 amino acids. CDR3: CASSLGPGELFF. CDR3 nucleotides: TGTGCCAGCAGCTTGGGCCCCGGGGAGCTGTTTTTT.

This clone was seen once. The chain has TRBV29-1 and TRBJ2-3, with D possibly being TRBD1 (5 bases). Per the germline V gene, CDR1 is SQVTM and CDR2 is ANQGSEA. CDR3 length equals 14 residues. V lost 3 bases and J 3 bases, leaving 13 bases between the germline ends. CDR3 sequence: CSVEGRVTTDTQYF. The CDR3 DNA reads TGCAGCGTTGAGGGCAGGGTAACTACAGATACGCAGTATTTT.

The chain is built from TRBV19 and TRBJ1-5; D call uncertain. This CDR3 has 22 residues. Trimming took 3 bases from V and 0 from J, leaving 30 bases between them. The V gene's germline CDR1 is LNHDA and CDR2 SQIVND (reference sequence). CDR3 DNA: TGTGCCAGTAGTATCCACGATGAGGACCCAATCCTCATCATTGATAGCAATCAGCCCCAGCATTTT. Its protein is CASSIHDEDPILIIDSNQPQHF.